The clone carrying this TCR beta chain has only a few counts. The CDR3 is 17 residues long. Germline values: CDR1 KGHSH, CDR2 LQKENI. The trim removed 3 bases at V and 2 bases at J, leaving 8 bases unmatched. The record originates from a study of blood T cell repertoires in COVID-19. Produced via immunoSEQ multiplex PCR; TCRdb's table is partial and in-frame only. This sample has approximately 220,000 clones, with about 87% found just once. This TCR was recovered from a man in his sixties with acute or convalescent COVID-19. The chain employs TRBV18 and TRBJ1-5; TRBD1 agrees at 9 bases. Sample: peripheral blood. The CDR3 loop is CASSPSRQGGGNQPQHF. The CDR3 coding sequence is TGTGCCAGCTCACCTTCGAGACAGGGGGGTGGCAATCAGCCCCAGCATTTT. The variable domain in full, completed from reference TRBV18 and TRBJ1-5, reads NAGVMQNPRHLVRRRGQEARLRCSPMKGHSHVYWYRQLPEEGLKFMVYLQKENIIDESGMPKERFSAEFPKEGPSILRIQQVVRGDSAAYFCASSPSRQGGGNQPQHFGDGTRLSIL.